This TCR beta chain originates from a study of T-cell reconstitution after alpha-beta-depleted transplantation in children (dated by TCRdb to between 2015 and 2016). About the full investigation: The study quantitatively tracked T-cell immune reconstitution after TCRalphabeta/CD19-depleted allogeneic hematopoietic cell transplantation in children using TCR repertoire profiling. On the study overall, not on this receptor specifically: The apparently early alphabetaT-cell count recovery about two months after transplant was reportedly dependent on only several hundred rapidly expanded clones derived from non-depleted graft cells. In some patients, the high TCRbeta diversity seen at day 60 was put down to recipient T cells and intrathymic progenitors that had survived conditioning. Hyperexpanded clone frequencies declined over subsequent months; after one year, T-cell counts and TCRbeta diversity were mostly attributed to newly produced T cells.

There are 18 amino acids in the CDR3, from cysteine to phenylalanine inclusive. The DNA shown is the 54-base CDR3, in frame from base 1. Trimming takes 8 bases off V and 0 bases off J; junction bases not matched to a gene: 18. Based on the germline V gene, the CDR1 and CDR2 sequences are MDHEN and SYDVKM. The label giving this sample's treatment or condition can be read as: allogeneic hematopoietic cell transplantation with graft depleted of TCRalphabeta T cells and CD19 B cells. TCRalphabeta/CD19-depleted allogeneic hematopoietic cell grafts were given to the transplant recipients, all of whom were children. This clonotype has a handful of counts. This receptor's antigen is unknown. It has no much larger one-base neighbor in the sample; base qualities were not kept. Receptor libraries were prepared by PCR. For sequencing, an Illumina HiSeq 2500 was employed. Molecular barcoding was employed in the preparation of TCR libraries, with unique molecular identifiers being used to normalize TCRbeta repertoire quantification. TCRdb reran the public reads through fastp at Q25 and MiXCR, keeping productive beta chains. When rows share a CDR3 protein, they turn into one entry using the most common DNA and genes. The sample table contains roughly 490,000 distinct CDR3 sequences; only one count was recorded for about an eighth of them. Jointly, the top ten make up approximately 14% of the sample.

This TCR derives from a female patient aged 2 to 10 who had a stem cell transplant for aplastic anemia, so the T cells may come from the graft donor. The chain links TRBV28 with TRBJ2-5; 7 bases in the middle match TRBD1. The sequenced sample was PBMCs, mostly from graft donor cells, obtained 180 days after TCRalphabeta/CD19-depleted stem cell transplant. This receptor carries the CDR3 CASRLSPLWDRHQETQYF. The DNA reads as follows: TGTGCCAGCCGCTTAAGCCCATTATGGGACAGACACCAAGAGACCCAGTACTTC.